This entry describes one T cell receptor beta chain. Germline CDR1 MDHEN, CDR2 SYDVKM. The V and J ends lost 1 base and 5 bases, in that order; junction bases with no gene match: 9. The CDR3 has 16 amino acids. The sample originates from a study of blood T cell repertoires in COVID-19. Study-level information: COVID-19 samples collected from the United States, Italy and Spain covered acute and convalescent phases.

The method was immunoSEQ multiplex PCR; TCRdb's version includes in-frame clones alone and lacks a portion of them. The sample carries about 64,000 clones, approximately 85% recorded once. Material: peripheral blood. The source of this sequence is an older woman with COVID-19, enrolled during active disease. This chain uses TRBV28 with TRBJ2-7, with 9 bases aligning to TRBD2. CDR3 region: CASSLYGTSPHHEQYF. The CDR3 bases are TGTGCCAGCAGTTTATATGGGACTAGCCCTCATCACGAGCAGTACTTC.